This paragraph covers one T cell receptor (beta chain) sequence. Each CDR3 protein gets one entry in TCRdb, which reprocessed the 5' RACE reads and gives no DNA. The sample holds 150,000 or so distinct CDR3 sequences. This CDR3 spans 15 amino acids. Germline V gene data show CDR1 as LNHNV and CDR2 as YYDKDF (reference sequence). This sample is drawn from a study of T cells expressing NK-cell markers. This sequence joins TRBV15 and TRBJ1-2; TCRdb indicates TRBD1, and absent DNA this call remains unverified. The sequenced sample consisted of blood T cells: a sorted CD56 or NKG2C T cell subset, CD4+ or CD8+ T cells, or bulk PBMC T cells (not recorded which). The TCR was taken from a woman aged 45-59 years in good health. The CDR3 reads CATSYRAGTANGYTF.